Here is one T cell receptor beta chain with its context. The antigen is not known. MiXCR, run by TCRdb on the 5' RACE reads, gives a single entry per CDR3 protein. The sample has a few hundred thousand distinct CDR3 sequences, roughly 9.5% seen once. Germline V lookup: CDR1 DFQATT, CDR2 SNEGSKA (reference sequence). Trimming took off 2 bases at V and 7 bases at J, with 6 bases between the two ends. The CDR3 runs 12 residues. The data belong to a study of identical twins. Notes on the study in general: Cord blood beta clonotypes present at high abundance carried fewer insertions; no such pattern appeared in memory repertoires. Weaker excess sharing between twins was seen in beta out-of-frame sequences. Part of the zero-insertion signal could reflect confounding by invariant MAIT and iNKT cells.

The same sample was also used in a study of yellow fever vaccine responses in identical twins.

The TCR was taken from a woman under 30 in good health. This rearrangement joins TRBV20-1 to TRBJ1-6; D gene ambiguous. The sequencing sample was made of PBMCs. The CDR3 loop is CSARRPNSPLHF. Written as DNA, the CDR3 is TGCAGTGCTAGACGGCCCAATTCACCCCTCCACTTT.